Sequencing of this T cell receptor (beta chain) was carried out in a study of shared clonotypes between healthy human individuals. There are 14 residues in the CDR3. Germline CDR1 is SGHTA and CDR2 is FQGNSA. Trimming shortened V by 4 bases and J by 6 bases, and 16 bases separated the two germline ends. TCRdb's copy holds only in-frame clones and misses some; the assay was immunoSEQ multiplex PCR. Altogether around 600,000 clones are present, roughly 98% being singletons, with the ten largest covering 0.25% to 0.35%. Terminally differentiated effector memory CD45RA+ cells were excluded from the naive CD8 cells, which were CD45RO-negative and positively selected for CCR7.

Sequences were obtained from naive CD8+ T cells sorted from blood. This sequence joins TRBV7-2 and TRBJ2-7; the D gene could be TRBD1 or TRBD2 (5 bases each). The TCR originated in a man aged 30-40 years in good health. CDR3 nucleotides: TGTGCCAGCAGCTGGATAGATGGGGGTCTCGAGCAGTACTTC. Encoded protein: CASSWIDGGLEQYF.